This T cell receptor (beta chain) was captured in a study of T cell repertoires in cytomegalovirus infection. Study overall: HLA-B-restricted CMV epitopes that are well studied, plus recently identified HLA-C-restricted ones, were used by the study. CMV infection plus the matching HLA type was flagged by public TCR beta signatures.

TCRdb re-called the reads with MiXCR, one entry per CDR3 protein. The sample consists of under 300,000 distinct CDR3 sequences, 20% to 25% of them appearing once. CDR3 length equals 15 residues. Germline CDR1 reads MDHEN; CDR2 reads SYDVKM. The V and J ends lost 5 bases and 5 bases, in that order; junction bases with no gene match: 7. Whole-study findings and limits: The ex vivo response showed dominance by HLA-C-restricted CMV-specific TCR beta clonotypes.

Remarks on this clonotype: As yet, its antigen is unknown.

The starting material was cultured PBMCs, obtained from culture after CMV antigen stimulation. This clonotype originated in a human donor in good health (CMV status not recorded). Some clones in this sample may be carry-over from other donors' samples. The chain joins TRBV28 to TRBJ1-1; 11 nucleotides match TRBD1. CDR3 in amino acids: CASSPKDRGQTEAFF. Written as DNA, the CDR3 is TGTGCCAGCAGTCCCAAGGACAGGGGGCAGACTGAAGCTTTCTTT.